This T cell receptor (beta chain) came from a study of T cell changes during pregnancy in multiple sclerosis. TCRdb's copy holds only in-frame clones and misses some; the assay was immunoSEQ multiplex PCR. Of 70,000 to 100,000 clones detected, under 95% appear once; the ten largest clones hold 1.5% to 1.9%. Germline CDR1 reads KGHSH; CDR2 reads LQKENI. This CDR3 spans 12 amino acids. The V and J ends lost 6 bases and 3 bases, in that order; junction bases with no gene match: 1. This rearrangement joins TRBV18 to TRBJ1-2; 7 bases line up with TRBD1. The TCR sequence derives from a female donor with multiple sclerosis, enrolled in a pregnancy study. The material was peripheral blood, obtained in the first trimester of pregnancy. In DNA, the CDR3 is TGTGCCAGCTCGACAGGGTACTATGGCTACACCTTC. The encoded protein is CASSTGYYGYTF.